This TCR beta chain emerged from a study of T-cell memory formation after mild COVID-19. Study results and caveats: There was a balanced CD4/CD8 profile in clones contracting day 15 to 85, and later expanders leaned CD4+.

TCRalpha and TCRbeta libraries used 5'RACE with constant-segment primers and UMIs. Each CDR3 protein is one row after TCRdb ran MiXCR on the 5' RACE reads. Of roughly 620,000 distinct CDR3 sequences in the sample, roughly 18% were seen once. Trimming removed 4 bases from V and 0 bases from J; junction bases left unmatched: 9. The CDR3 contains 16 residues. Germline CDR1 MNHEY, CDR2 SVGAGI. On this clonotype itself: What it binds is not known.

The sequence came from an adult woman who had mild COVID-19 (a few samples of this study predate the infection). Cell type and time point are not known. The chain uses TRBV6-5 and TRBJ2-7, with TRBD1 identical over 7 bases. Sample: PBMCs or a T cell subset sorted from them (not recorded which). The CDR3 DNA reads TGTGCCAGCAGTTGGGCCGGGACAGTGAGCTCCTACGAGCAGTACTTC. The encoded protein is CASSWAGTVSSYEQYF.